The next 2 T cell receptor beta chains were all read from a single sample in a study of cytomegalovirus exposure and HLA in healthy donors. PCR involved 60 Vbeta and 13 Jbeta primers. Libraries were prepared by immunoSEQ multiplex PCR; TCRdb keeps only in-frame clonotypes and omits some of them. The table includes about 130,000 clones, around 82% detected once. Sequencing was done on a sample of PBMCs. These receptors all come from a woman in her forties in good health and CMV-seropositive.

The CDR3 coding sequence is TGTGCCAGCAGCCAAGGGGGACAGGGTAGGAACGAGCAGTACTTC. Its translation is CASSQGGQGRNEQYF. The chain carries TRBV14 and TRBJ2-7, with 9 bases aligning to TRBD1. There are 15 residues in the CDR3. CDR1 is SGHDN and CDR2 is FVKESK in the germline V gene. V was clipped by 1 base and J by 5 bases; unmatched bases: 6.

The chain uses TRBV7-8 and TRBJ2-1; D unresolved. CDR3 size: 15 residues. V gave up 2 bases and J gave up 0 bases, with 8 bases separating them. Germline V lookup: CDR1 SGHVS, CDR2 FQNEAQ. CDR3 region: CASSLQAFSYNEQFF. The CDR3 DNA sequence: TGTGCCAGCAGCTTACAAGCGTTCTCCTACAATGAGCAGTTCTTC. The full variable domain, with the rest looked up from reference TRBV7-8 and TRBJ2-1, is GAGVSQSPRYKVAKRGQDVALRCDPISGHVSLFWYQQALGQGPEFLTYFQNEAQLDKSGLPSDRFFAERPEGSVSTLKIQRTQQEDSAVYLCASSLQAFSYNEQFFGPGTRLTVL.